Presented here are 8 T cell receptor beta chains from one specimen sequenced in a study of blood T cell repertoires in COVID-19. Method: immunoSEQ multiplex PCR; TCRdb's copy keeps in-frame clones and lacks some. The sample holds just under 80,000 clones, roughly 80% seen once. The material sequenced was peripheral blood. Receptors were obtained from a woman between 65 and 79 years old with acute or convalescent COVID-19.

The chain recombines TRBV3-1 (or the pseudogene TRBV3-2) with TRBJ2-5; 15 bases map to TRBD2. Trimming at V came to 5 bases and at J to 0 bases, leaving 4 bases not matched to a gene. The V gene's germline CDR1 is LGHDT and CDR2 YNNKEL (reference sequence). This CDR3 region has 17 residues. This chain's CDR3 is CASSKGLAGGDQETQYF. The CDR3 DNA reads as TGTGCCAGCAGCAAGGGACTAGCGGGGGGTGACCAAGAGACCCAGTACTTC.

V and J are TRBV21-1 and TRBJ1-5; the D call of TRBD1 is as the table states it, not checked on the DNA. TRBV21-1 is listed as a pseudogene. The length of the CDR3 is 15 residues. CDR3 DNA sequence: TGTGCCAGCAGCGTTGACAGGGGCAACAATCAGCCCCAGCATTTT. Amino acid sequence: CASSVDRGNNQPQHF.

The rearrangement uses TRBV6-5 and TRBJ1-5, with a weak D call TRBD1 (6 bases). CDR1 is MNHEY and CDR2 is SVGAGI in the germline V gene. V was shortened by 8 bases and J by 3 bases, with 14 bases between the two germline ends. The CDR3 length is 14 residues. The CDR3 nucleotides are TGTGCCAGCGGGGAGGGGGTAAACAATCAGCCCCAGCATTTT. It yields the protein CASGEGVNNQPQHF.

The chain joins TRBV19 to TRBJ1-4, with TRBD1 identical over 7 bases. With V trimmed by 5 bases and J by 2 bases, 5 bases remained unmatched. This CDR3 is 15 amino acids long. CDR1 LNHDA and CDR2 SQIVND come from the germline V gene (reference sequence). The CDR3 loop reads CASSSRQGTNEKLFF. CDR3 DNA sequence: TGTGCCAGTAGTTCTAGACAGGGTACTAATGAAAAACTGTTTTTT.

The chain is built from TRBV29-1 and TRBJ1-6; 10 bases fit TRBD1. The CDR3 sequence is 13 residues long. Germline V gene data show CDR1 as SQVTM and CDR2 as ANQGSEA. V trimming: 4 bases; J trimming: 7 bases; junction bases outside the gene matches: 1. The CDR3, as DNA: TGCAGCGTTGCGGGACAGGGGAATTCACCCCTCCACTTT. Translation gives CSVAGQGNSPLHF.

This chain links TRBV2 with TRBJ2-5; TRBD2 aligns across 8 bases. The length of the CDR3 is 16 residues. Trimming cost V 5 bases and J 2 bases; bases outside gene matches: 10. Looked up from germline, CDR1 is SNHLY and CDR2 is FYNNEI. CDR3 residues: CASSPPSAGAQETQYF. CDR3 nucleotides: TGTGCCAGCAGTCCCCCCTCAGCGGGGGCTCAAGAGACCCAGTACTTC.

The rearrangement uses TRBV9 and TRBJ1-1; D is ambiguous. The CDR3 loop spans 16 amino acids. V was cut by 3 bases and J by 1 base, with 16 bases left in between. CDR1 and CDR2 from the germline V gene are SGDLS and YYNGEE. The CDR3 loop reads CASSASPGAKNTEAFF. CDR3 bases: TGTGCCAGCAGCGCCTCCCCGGGAGCAAAGAACACTGAAGCTTTCTTT.

This clone appeared a few times. CDR3 residues: CASSLAGTLYEQYF. In DNA form, the CDR3 reads TGTGCCAGCAGTCTAGCGGGGACCCTCTACGAGCAGTACTTC. The chain carries TRBV14 and TRBJ2-7, with 9 bases that match TRBD2. CDR1 and CDR2 from the germline V gene are SGHDN and FVKESK. J was trimmed by 3 bases and V by 6 bases; bases with no gene match: 6. This CDR3 has 14 amino acids.